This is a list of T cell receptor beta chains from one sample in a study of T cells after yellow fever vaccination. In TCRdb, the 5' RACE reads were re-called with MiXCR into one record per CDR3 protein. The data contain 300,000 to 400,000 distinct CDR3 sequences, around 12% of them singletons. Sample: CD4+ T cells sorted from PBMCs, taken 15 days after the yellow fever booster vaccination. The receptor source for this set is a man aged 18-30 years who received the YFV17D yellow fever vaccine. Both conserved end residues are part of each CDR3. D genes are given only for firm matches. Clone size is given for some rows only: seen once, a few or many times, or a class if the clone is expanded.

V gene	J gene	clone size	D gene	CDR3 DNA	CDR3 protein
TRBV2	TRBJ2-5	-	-	TGTGCCAGCAAGAGGGCTTTTCAGACCCAGTACTTC	CASKRAFQTQYF
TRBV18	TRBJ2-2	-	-	TGTGCCAGCTCACCCGCAGGGCCCGGGGAGCTGTTTTTT	CASSPAGPGELFF
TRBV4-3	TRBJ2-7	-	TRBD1	TGCGCCAGCAGCCGAGACAGGGGGAACGACGAGCAGTACTTC	CASSRDRGNDEQYF
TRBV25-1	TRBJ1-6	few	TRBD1	TGTGCCAGCACCGGACAGGGAAATTCACCCCTCCACTTT	CASTGQGNSPLHF
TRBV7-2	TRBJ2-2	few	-	TGTGCCAGCAGCTCCCACGGGGGCCTTGGGGAGCTGTTTTTT	CASSSHGGLGELFF
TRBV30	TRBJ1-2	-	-	TGTGCCTGGAGTGTGAGCTATGGCTACACCTTC	CAWSVSYGYTF
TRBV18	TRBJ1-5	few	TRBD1	TGTGCCAGCTCTCCTGGACAGGTGGAGCCCCAGCATTTT	CASSPGQVEPQHF
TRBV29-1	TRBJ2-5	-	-	TGCAGCGTTGACGGAGGGGACCAAGAGACCCAGTACTTC	CSVDGGDQETQYF
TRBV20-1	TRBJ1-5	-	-	TGCAGTGCTCACGGCGGTGGAAATCAGCCCCAGCATTTT	CSAHGGGNQPQHF
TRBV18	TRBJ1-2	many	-	TGTGCCAGCTCACCCCCGGGAATCGACTATGGCTACACCTTC	CASSPPGIDYGYTF
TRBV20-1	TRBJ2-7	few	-	TGCAGTGCTAGAGATCCTTCAGGGGTTTGGGCCGAGCAGTACTTC	CSARDPSGVWAEQYF
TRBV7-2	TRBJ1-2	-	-	TGTGCCAGCAGCCACACACCTCTGCGGGGCTACACCTTC	CASSHTPLRGYTF
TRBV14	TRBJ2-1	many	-	TGTGCCAGCAAGGGGGAGGAAGGTTCCCACAATGAGCAGTTCTTC	CASKGEEGSHNEQFF
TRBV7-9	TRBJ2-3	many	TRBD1	TGTGCCAGCAGCTTAGCCGGACAGGCCCTCTACACAGATACGCAGTATTTT	CASSLAGQALYTDTQYF
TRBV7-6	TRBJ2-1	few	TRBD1	TGTGCCAGCAGCGCGGACAGGTTCGAGGAGAAGTTCTTC	CASSADRFEEKFF
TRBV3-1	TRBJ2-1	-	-	TGTGCCAGCAGTCAGGGGGGGCCCAATGAGCAGTTCTTC	CASSQGGPNEQFF
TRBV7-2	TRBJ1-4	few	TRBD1	TGTGCCAGCAGCTCGCGACAGGGTCATGAAAAACTGTTTTTT	CASSSRQGHEKLFF
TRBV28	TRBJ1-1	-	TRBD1	TGTGCCAGCAGTACCCGACAGGGGTTGGGGGACACTGAAGCTTTCTTT	CASSTRQGLGDTEAFF
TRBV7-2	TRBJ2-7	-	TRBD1	TGTGCCAGCAGCTTAGTAACCGGGACAGGTTTCTACGAGCAGTACTTC	CASSLVTGTGFYEQYF
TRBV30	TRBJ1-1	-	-	TGTGCCTGGAGTGTTGGTGGACTTAGGAACACTGAAGCTTTCTTT	CAWSVGGLRNTEAFF
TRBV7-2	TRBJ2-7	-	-	TGTGCCAGCAGCCTAGGACGTGCCTCCTACGAGCAGTACTTC	CASSLGRASYEQYF
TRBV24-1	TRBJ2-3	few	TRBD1	TGTGCCACCGCAACAGGGGTGGGTGGTAGCACAGATACGCAGTATTTT	CATATGVGGSTDTQYF
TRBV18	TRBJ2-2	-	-	TGTGCCAGCTCAACGCGGGTTGAGGCCGGGGAGCTGTTTTTT	CASSTRVEAGELFF
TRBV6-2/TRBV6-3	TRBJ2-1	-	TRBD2	TGTGCCAGCAGTTACCTATCCACTAGCGGTGCAGATGAGCAGTTCTTC	CASSYLSTSGADEQFF
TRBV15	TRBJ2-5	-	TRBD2	TGTGCCACCAGCGGAGGACTAGCGGGCCAAGAGACCCAGTACTTC	CATSGGLAGQETQYF